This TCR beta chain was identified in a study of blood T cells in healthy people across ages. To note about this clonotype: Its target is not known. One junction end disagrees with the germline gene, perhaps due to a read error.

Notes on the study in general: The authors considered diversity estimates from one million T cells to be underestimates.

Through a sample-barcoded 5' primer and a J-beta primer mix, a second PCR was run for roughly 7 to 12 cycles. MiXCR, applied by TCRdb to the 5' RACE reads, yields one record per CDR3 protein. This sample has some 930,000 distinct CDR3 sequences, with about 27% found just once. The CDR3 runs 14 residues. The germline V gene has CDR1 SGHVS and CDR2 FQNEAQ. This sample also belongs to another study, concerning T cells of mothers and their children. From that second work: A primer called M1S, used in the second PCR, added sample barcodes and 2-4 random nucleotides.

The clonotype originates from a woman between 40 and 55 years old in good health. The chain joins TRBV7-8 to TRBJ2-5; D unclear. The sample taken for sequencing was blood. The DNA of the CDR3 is TGCGCCAGCAGCTTAGATGTCGGGCAGACGGAGCAGTACTTC. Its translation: CASSLDVGQTEQYF. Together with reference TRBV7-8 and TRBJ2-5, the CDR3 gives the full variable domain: GAGVSQSPRYKVAKRGQDVALRCDPISGHVSLFWYQQALGQGPEFLTYFQNEAQLDKSGLPSDRFFAERPEGSVSTLKIQRTQQEDSAVYLCASSLDVGQTEQYFGPGTRLLVL.